The clone carrying this T cell receptor beta chain was observed many times. This sample is drawn from a study of CD8 T cells in ankylosing spondylitis. Each CDR3 protein is one row after TCRdb ran MiXCR on the 5' RACE reads. Of around 250,000 distinct CDR3 sequences listed, roughly 32% are singletons. This sequence was found in a male donor with ankylosing spondylitis or in good health (not recorded which). Sequencing was performed on blood, either unsorted or a sorted T cell fraction (not recorded which).

This chain's CDR3 is CAISRLPGQGAAYEQYF. DNA of the CDR3: TGTGCCATCAGCCGACTGCCTGGACAGGGGGCCGCCTACGAGCAGTACTTC. The V call is TRBV10-3, the J call TRBJ2-7; 11 nucleotides line up with TRBD1. Germline V gives CDR1 ENHRY, CDR2 SYGVKD. The CDR3 has 17 residues. V shed 6 bases, J shed 2 bases, and the junction held 12 bases outside the gene matches.